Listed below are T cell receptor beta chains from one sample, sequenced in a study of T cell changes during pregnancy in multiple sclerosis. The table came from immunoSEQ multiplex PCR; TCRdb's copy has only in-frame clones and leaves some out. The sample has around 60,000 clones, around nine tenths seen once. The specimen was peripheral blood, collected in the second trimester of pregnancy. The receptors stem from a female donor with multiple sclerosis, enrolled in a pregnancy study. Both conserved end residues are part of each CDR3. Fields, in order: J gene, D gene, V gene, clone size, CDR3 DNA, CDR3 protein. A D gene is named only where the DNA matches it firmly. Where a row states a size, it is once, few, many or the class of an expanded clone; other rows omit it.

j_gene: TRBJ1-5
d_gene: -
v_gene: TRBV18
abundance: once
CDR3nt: TGTGCCAGCTCACCAGATGGGCATGCCCAGCATTTT
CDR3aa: CASSPDGHAQHF

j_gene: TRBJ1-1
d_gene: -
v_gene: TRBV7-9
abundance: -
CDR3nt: TGTGCCAGCAGCTTAGCGAGTGTGAACACTGAAGCTTTCTTT
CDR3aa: CASSLASVNTEAFF

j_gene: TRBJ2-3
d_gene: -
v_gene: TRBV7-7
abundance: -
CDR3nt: TGTGCTAGCAGCTTAGAGAGGACAGATACGCAGTATTTT
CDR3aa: CASSLERTDTQYF

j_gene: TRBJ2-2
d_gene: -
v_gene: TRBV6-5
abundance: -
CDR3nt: TGTGCCAGCAGCTGGCATCGGGACACCGGGGAGCTGTTTTTT
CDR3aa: CASSWHRDTGELFF

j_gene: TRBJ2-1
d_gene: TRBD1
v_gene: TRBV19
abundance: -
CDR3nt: TGTGCCAGTAGTATAGACGACAGGGGAACGGGCAATGAGCAGTTCTTC
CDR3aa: CASSIDDRGTGNEQFF

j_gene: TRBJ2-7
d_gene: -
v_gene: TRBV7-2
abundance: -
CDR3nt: TGTGCCAGCAGCTTACTGCGGGCGGGGAACTACGAGCAGTACTTC
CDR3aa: CASSLLRAGNYEQYF

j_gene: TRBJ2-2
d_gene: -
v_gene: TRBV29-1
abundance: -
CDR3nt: TGCAGCGTTGATCTAACGAACACCGGGGAGCTGTTTTTT
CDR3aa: CSVDLTNTGELFF

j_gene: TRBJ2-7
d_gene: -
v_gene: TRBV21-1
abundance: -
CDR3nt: TGTGCCAGCAGCTTATACCCGGGACAGGGGCCGCCTCCGGGATACTACGAGCAGTACTTC
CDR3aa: CASSLYPGQGPPPGYYEQYF

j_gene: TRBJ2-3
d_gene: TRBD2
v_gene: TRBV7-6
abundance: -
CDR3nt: TGTGCCAGCAGCGGGACTAGCGGAGGCACAGATACGCAGTATTTT
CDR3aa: CASSGTSGGTDTQYF

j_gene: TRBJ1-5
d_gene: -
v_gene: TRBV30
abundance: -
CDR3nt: TGTGCCTGGAGTGAGAGGTGGGGGGGGCAGCCCCAGCATTTT
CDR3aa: CAWSERWGGQPQHF

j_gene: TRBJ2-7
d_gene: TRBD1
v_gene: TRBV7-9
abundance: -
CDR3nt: TGTGCCAGCAGCGCCAGACAGGGGGCGCTTACCTACGAGCAGTACTTC
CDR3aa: CASSARQGALTYEQYF

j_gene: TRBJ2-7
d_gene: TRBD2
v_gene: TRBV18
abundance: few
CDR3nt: TGTGCCAGCTCACGCGGACTAGCGGGGGACTTGGAGCAGTACTTC
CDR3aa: CASSRGLAGDLEQYF

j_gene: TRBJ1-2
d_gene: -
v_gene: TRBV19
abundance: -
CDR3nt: TGTGCCAGTAGTATCTTCGGTCGTAACTATGGCTACACCTTC
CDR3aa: CASSIFGRNYGYTF

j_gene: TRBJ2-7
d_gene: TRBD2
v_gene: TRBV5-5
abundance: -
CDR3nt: TGTGCCAGCAGCTCCTCACTAGCGTCCTACGAGCAGTACTTC
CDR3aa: CASSSSLASYEQYF

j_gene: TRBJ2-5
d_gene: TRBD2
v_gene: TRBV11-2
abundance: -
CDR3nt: TGTGCCAGTACTAGCGGGAGGGCCGGAGAGACCCAGTACTTC
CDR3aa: CASTSGRAGETQYF

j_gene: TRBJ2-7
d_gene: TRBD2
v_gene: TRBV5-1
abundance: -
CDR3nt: TGCGCCAGCAGCTTGGCGACTAGCGGGTTGGGTGGGAGCTACGAGCAGTACTTC
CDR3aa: CASSLATSGLGGSYEQYF

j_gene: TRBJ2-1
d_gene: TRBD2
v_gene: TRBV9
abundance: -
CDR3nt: TGTGCCAGCAGCGGCAGCGGGACCCATTATAATGAGCAGTTCTTC
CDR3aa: CASSGSGTHYNEQFF

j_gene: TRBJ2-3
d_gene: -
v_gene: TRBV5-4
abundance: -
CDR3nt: TGTGCCAGCAGCTTCGGGAGCACAGATACGCAGTATTTT
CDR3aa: CASSFGSTDTQYF

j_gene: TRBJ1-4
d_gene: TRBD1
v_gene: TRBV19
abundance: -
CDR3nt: TGTGCCAGTAGGACAGGGGGCACGGGAGGTGAAAAACTGTTTTTT
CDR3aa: CASRTGGTGGEKLFF

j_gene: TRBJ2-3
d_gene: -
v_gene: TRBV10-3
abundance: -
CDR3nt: TGTGCCATCAGGTCCTCTAGAAGCACAGATACGCAGTATTTT
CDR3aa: CAIRSSRSTDTQYF

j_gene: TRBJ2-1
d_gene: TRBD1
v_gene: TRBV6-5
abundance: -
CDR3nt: TGTGCCAGCAGCAAGGGACAGGGGACCTACAATGAGCAGTTCTTC
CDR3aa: CASSKGQGTYNEQFF

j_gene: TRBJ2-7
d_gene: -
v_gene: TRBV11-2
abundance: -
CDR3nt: TGTGCCAGCAGCTCCCGTGCCTTCGACGGGTACGAGCAGTACTTC
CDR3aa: CASSSRAFDGYEQYF

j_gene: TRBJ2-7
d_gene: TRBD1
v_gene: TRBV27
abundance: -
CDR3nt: TGTGCCAGCAGTTTGGTAGGGGGCATCAGGTACGAGCAGTACTTC
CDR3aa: CASSLVGGIRYEQYF

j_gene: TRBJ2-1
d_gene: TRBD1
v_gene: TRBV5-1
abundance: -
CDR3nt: TGCGCCAGCAGCCGGGACAGGGGTACCAATGAGCAGTTCTTC
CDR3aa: CASSRDRGTNEQFF